This T cell receptor beta chain was identified in a study of T cells in narcolepsy. TCRdb's copy holds only in-frame clones and misses some; the assay was immunoSEQ multiplex PCR. The sample consists of 25,000 to 35,000 clones, under 85% of them appearing once. The source of this sequence is a human donor in good health. The material sequenced was memory (CD45RA-) CD4+ T cells from blood.

CDR3 loop: CASSLSGTRSSEAFF. The DNA of the CDR3 is TGCGCCAGCAGCTTGTCCGGGACAAGAAGCTCTGAAGCTTTCTTT. The V gene is TRBV5-1, the J gene TRBJ1-1; tentative D call: TRBD1 (6 bases). V lost 1 base, J lost 6 bases, and 16 bases lay in between. CDR3 length: 15 amino acids. Germline CDR1 and CDR2: SGHRS and YFSETQ.